These T cell receptor beta chains were read from a single sample in a study of somatic mutations in cytotoxic T cells in rheumatoid arthritis. Assay used: immunoSEQ multiplex PCR; TCRdb lists only in-frame clones, some missing. The data contain tens of thousands of clones, about 88% of them singletons. Sequencing was done on a sample of CD8+ T cells sorted from blood. Source of these receptors: an adult with rheumatoid arthritis. CDR3s include the opening cysteine and the closing phenylalanine or tryptophan. The D gene is left open where the match is weak. Size is omitted from some rows. Given values are once, few, many or a class for expanded clones.

j_call d_call v_call clone_size cdr3_nt cdr3_aa
TRBJ1-3 TRBD1 TRBV9 NA TGTGCCAGCAGCGTAGTTGGGACAGGGTCCTCTGGAAACACCATATATTTT CASSVVGTGSSGNTIYF
TRBJ2-7 NA TRBV6-6 NA TGTGCCAGCAGTGCTCAACAGGTCCTACTCTACGAGCAGTACTTC CASSAQQVLLYEQYF
TRBJ2-7 NA TRBV11-2 NA TGTGCCAGCAGCTTAGATACGGGGTCTCTCGAGCAGTACTTC CASSLDTGSLEQYF
TRBJ2-3 TRBD2 TRBV11-2 NA TGTGCCAGCAGCTTATCTCTGGCTGCGGGGGTTGGGGCAGATACGCAGTATTTT CASSLSLAAGVGADTQYF
TRBJ1-3 NA TRBV5-6 NA TGTGCCAGCAGCTCGCCCTTCACAGGCGCTTCTGGAAACACCATATATTTT CASSSPFTGASGNTIYF
TRBJ1-6 NA TRBV28 NA TGTGCCAGCAGTTTACTGACAGGAGGATCAAATTCACCCCTCCACTTT CASSLLTGGSNSPLHF
TRBJ2-1 NA TRBV19 NA TGTGCCAGTAGGGGCCGGGGATACAATGAGCAGTTCTTC CASRGRGYNEQFF
TRBJ1-1 NA TRBV30 NA TGTGCCTGGATGTATCGGTGGGGACCTGGGAGCGTGAACACTGAAGCTTTCTTT CAWMYRWGPGSVNTEAFF
TRBJ1-2 NA TRBV11-2 NA TGTGCCAGCGGCGCGAGCAGACCCTATGGCTACACCTTC CASGASRPYGYTF
TRBJ2-7 NA TRBV5-6 NA TGTGCCAGCAGCTCACGCAGGGGAAGCTCCTACGAGCAGTACTTC CASSSRRGSSYEQYF
TRBJ2-1 NA TRBV7-9 NA TGTGCCAGCAGCCGAGGCGCGGGGAGCTCCTACAATGAGCAGTTCTTC CASSRGAGSSYNEQFF
TRBJ1-1 NA TRBV4-1 NA TGCGCCAGCAGCCAAGCTCCAGGGGCCCATCCGACTGAAGCTTTCTTT CASSQAPGAHPTEAFF
TRBJ2-1 TRBD2 TRBV4-2 NA TGTGCCAGCAGCCAACAACCGGGACTAGCGTTCAATGAGCAGTTCTTC CASSQQPGLAFNEQFF
TRBJ2-1 TRBD2 TRBV11-1 NA TGTGCCAGCAGCTCTATCGGGACTAGCGGGGGGAATGAGCAGTTCTTC CASSSIGTSGGNEQFF
TRBJ1-4 NA TRBV10-3 few TGTGCCATCAGTGAGTCAGGGAGGAGTGGTGAAAAACTGTTTTTT CAISESGRSGEKLFF
TRBJ2-5 TRBD2 TRBV7-8 NA TGTGCCAGCAGCTTAGTAGCGGGGCTGGGGGAGACCCAGTACTTC CASSLVAGLGETQYF
TRBJ2-7 NA TRBV7-9 few TGTGCCAGCAGCCCGATAGGGGGGGAGACCTCCTACGAGCAGTACTTC CASSPIGGETSYEQYF
TRBJ2-7 NA TRBV4-1 NA TGCGCCAGCAGCCTAAGTCCTGGAAGATACGAGCAGTACTTC CASSLSPGRYEQYF
TRBJ2-7 TRBD2 TRBV10-1 NA TGCGCCAGCAGTGAGGCATCCGGGACTAGGTATTACGAGCAGTACTTC CASSEASGTRYYEQYF
TRBJ2-7 NA TRBV10-3 NA TGTGCCATCAGCGGACCCCCAGACTACGAGCAGTACTTC CAISGPPDYEQYF
TRBJ1-1 NA TRBV7-9 once TGTGCCAGCAGCCCAGTAGGTGACTCCCGGGCTTTCTTT CASSPVGDSRAFF
TRBJ1-5 NA TRBV27 NA TGTGCCAGCAGTTTATACCTCAGGTGGCCCCAGCATTTT CASSLYLRWPQHF
TRBJ2-7 NA TRBV6-5 NA TGTGCCAGCAGTCCTTTGGCAGGTTACTACGAGCAGTACTTC CASSPLAGYYEQYF
TRBJ2-2 TRBD2 TRBV27 NA TGTGCCAGCAGTTTTGGGGGGGGCACCGGGGAGCTGTTTTTT CASSFGGGTGELFF
TRBJ2-6 TRBD2 TRBV7-9 NA TGTGCCAGCAGTAGAATAGCGGGGACCTCTGGGGCCAACGTCCTGACTTTC CASSRIAGTSGANVLTF
TRBJ2-4 NA TRBV23-1 NA TGCGCCAGCAGCCGCCCGCCAGCCAAAAACATTCAGTACTTC CASSRPPAKNIQYF
TRBJ2-1 NA TRBV30 NA TGTGCCTGGAGTGAAAGGCCCAATATCCATGAGCAGTTCTTC CAWSERPNIHEQFF
TRBJ2-1 NA TRBV4-3 NA TGCGCCAGCAGCCAGGACTTACAGGGAACTTACAATGAGCAGTTCTTC CASSQDLQGTYNEQFF
TRBJ1-1 NA TRBV9 NA TGTGCCAGCAGCGTAGTGATAGGGAACACTGAAGCTTTCTTT CASSVVIGNTEAFF
TRBJ2-7 TRBD2 TRBV5-6 NA TGTGCCAGCAGCCGGACTAGCGGGATACCCTACGAGCAGTACTTC CASSRTSGIPYEQYF
TRBJ2-3 TRBD1 TRBV7-9 once TGTGCCAGCAGCTTGTATGGGACAGGGTCAGATACGCAGTATTTT CASSLYGTGSDTQYF
TRBJ2-7 NA TRBV5-1 few TGCGCCAGCAGCTTGGGACGGGACGAGCAGTACTTC CASSLGRDEQYF
TRBJ2-7 TRBD2 TRBV7-8 few TGTGCCAGCAACTTACCGTCTAGCGGGAACTACGAGCAGTACTTC CASNLPSSGNYEQYF
TRBJ2-4 NA TRBV9 NA TGTGCCAGCAGCGCAGGGGACATTGGCATTCAGTACTTC CASSAGDIGIQYF
TRBJ2-3 NA TRBV29-1 NA TGCAGCGTTGAAGCAACAGGGCAGGGGGATACGCAGTATTTT CSVEATGQGDTQYF
TRBJ2-1 TRBD2 TRBV7-9 NA TGTGCCAGCAGCCCCGGGGTAGCGGGAGATGAGCAGTTCTTC CASSPGVAGDEQFF
TRBJ1-1 NA TRBV9 NA TGTGCCAGCAGCCCCCGGACGTACAGTGAAGCTTTCTTT CASSPRTYSEAFF
TRBJ2-3 NA TRBV4-2 NA TGTGCCAGCAGCCGAGTGATTAACACATTCCCCACAGATACGCAGTATTTT CASSRVINTFPTDTQYF
TRBJ2-1 TRBD2 TRBV7-8 few TGTGCCAGCAGCTTAGGTAGCGGGGGAGGTAATGAGCAGTTCTTC CASSLGSGGGNEQFF
TRBJ2-2 NA TRBV9 NA TGTGCCAGCAGCGTAGATGTCGGGGCGAACACCGGGGAGCTGTTTTTT CASSVDVGANTGELFF
TRBJ2-5 NA TRBV29-1 NA TGCAGCGTTGTAGGATTTCTTCCCCCCCAAGAGACCCAGTACTTC CSVVGFLPPQETQYF
TRBJ1-1 NA TRBV30 NA TGTGCCTGGTCCCCAGGAACGAACACTGAAGCTTTCTTT CAWSPGTNTEAFF
TRBJ2-2 TRBD1 TRBV7-9 NA TGTGCCAGCAGCTTAATATCCTGGGACAGAACCACCGGGGAGCTGTTTTTT CASSLISWDRTTGELFF
TRBJ2-7 NA TRBV5-4 once TGTGCCAGCAGCTATTACCCGCCGTCGGGGAATTCCTACGAGCAGTACTTC CASSYYPPSGNSYEQYF
TRBJ1-2 NA TRBV29-1 NA TGCAGCGTTGCGGCTGCTAACTATGGCTACACCTTC CSVAAANYGYTF
TRBJ2-5 NA TRBV4-2 NA TGTGCCAGCAGCCCAACGACACTGAACCAAGAGACCCAGTACTTC CASSPTTLNQETQYF
TRBJ2-7 NA TRBV27 NA TGTGCCAGCAGTTTATCAGGGAACCCCTACGAGCAGTACTTC CASSLSGNPYEQYF
TRBJ2-3 TRBD1 TRBV2 NA TGTGCCAGCATTTTATGGGGACAGGGCGCAGATACGCAGTATTTT CASILWGQGADTQYF
TRBJ2-7 NA TRBV5-5 NA TGTGCCAGCAGCTTGCTAGCCTACGAGCAGTACTTC CASSLLAYEQYF
TRBJ2-7 NA TRBV7-9 few TGTGCCAGCAGCTTAGCGATTGCACCTTACGAGCAGTACTTC CASSLAIAPYEQYF
TRBJ1-1 TRBD1 TRBV27 NA TGTGCCAGCAGTTGGACAGGGTCAACTGAAGCTTTCTTT CASSWTGSTEAFF
TRBJ1-3 NA TRBV15 NA TGTGCCACCAGCAGGGACTGGACCTCGAACACCATATATTTT CATSRDWTSNTIYF
TRBJ2-7 TRBD2 TRBV27 NA TGTGCCAGCAGTTTAGCGGGAGGGCTCTACGAGCAGTACTTC CASSLAGGLYEQYF
TRBJ2-7 NA TRBV27 once TGTGCCAGCAGTTTATCGAACCCAGGGTACGAGCAGTACTTC CASSLSNPGYEQYF
TRBJ2-7 TRBD2 TRBV5-1 few TGCGCCAGCAGCTTGGCCGGCGGGAGCTCCTACGAGCAGTACTTC CASSLAGGSSYEQYF